Included here is one T cell receptor beta chain sequence, with context. In germline, CDR1 is MNHEY, CDR2 SVGEGT. The V and J ends lost 4 bases and 0 bases respectively, with 6 bases between them. The CDR3 has 13 residues. These data come from a study of blood T cell repertoires in COVID-19. In the study overall: Samples representing acute and convalescent COVID-19 were sourced from the United States, Italy and Spain. PBMCs, B-cell-depleted T cells, or T cells were the source of the cDNA or gDNA that made up the material.

Original processing notes: The authors estimated nucleated cell counts from reference gene primer amplification. Assay: immunoSEQ multiplex PCR; the TCRdb copy retains only in-frame clones and omits some. From that table come the V and J calls and clone size; the DNA was used to work out D and trimming. The sample records 100,000 to 130,000 clones, 71% being singletons. This TCR derives from a woman between 35 and 50 years old with acute or convalescent COVID-19. J is TRBJ1-1 and V is TRBV6-2 or TRBV6-3; D not resolved. Sequencing used peripheral blood. Here the CDR3 DNA reads TGTGCCAGCAGTTCTCTCCTGAACACTGAAGCTTTCTTT. Protein sequence: CASSSLLNTEAFF.